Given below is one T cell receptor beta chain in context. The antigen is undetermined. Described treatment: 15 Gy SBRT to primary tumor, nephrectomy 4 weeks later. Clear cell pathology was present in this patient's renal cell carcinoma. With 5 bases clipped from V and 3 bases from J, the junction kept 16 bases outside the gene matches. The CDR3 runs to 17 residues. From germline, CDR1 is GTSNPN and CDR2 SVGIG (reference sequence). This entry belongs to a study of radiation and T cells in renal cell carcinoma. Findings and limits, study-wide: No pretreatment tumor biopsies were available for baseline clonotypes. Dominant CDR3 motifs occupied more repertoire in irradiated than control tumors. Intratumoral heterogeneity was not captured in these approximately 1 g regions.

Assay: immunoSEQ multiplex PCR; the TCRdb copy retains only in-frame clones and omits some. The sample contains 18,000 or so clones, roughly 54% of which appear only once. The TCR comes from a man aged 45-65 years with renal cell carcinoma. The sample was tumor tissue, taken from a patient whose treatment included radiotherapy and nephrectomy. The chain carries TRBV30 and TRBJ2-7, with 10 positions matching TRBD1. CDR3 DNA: TGTGCCTGGGCCCACCGTCTTTTCGGACAGGGGGTCTACGAGCAGTACTTC. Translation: CAWAHRLFGQGVYEQYF.